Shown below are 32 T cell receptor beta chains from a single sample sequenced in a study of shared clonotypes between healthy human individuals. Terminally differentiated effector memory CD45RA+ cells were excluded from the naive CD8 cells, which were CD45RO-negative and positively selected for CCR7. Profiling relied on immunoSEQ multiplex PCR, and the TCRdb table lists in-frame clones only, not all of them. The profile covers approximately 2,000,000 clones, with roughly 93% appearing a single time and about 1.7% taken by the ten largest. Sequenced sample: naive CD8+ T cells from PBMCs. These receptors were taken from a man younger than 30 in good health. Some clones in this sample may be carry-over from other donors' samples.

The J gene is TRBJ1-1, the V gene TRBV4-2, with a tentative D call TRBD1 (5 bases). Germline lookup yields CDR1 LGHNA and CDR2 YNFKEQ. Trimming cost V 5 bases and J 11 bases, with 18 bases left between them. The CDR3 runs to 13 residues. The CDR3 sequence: CASSITTGGAAFF. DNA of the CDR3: TGTGCCAGCAGCATCACCACCGGAGGGGCGGCTTTCTTT.

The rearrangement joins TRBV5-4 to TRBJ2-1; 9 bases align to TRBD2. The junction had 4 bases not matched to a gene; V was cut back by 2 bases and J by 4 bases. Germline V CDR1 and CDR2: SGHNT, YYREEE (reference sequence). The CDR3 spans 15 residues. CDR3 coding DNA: TGTGCCAGCAGCTTCGGGACTAGCAGATACAATGAGCAGTTCTTC. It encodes CASSFGTSRYNEQFF.

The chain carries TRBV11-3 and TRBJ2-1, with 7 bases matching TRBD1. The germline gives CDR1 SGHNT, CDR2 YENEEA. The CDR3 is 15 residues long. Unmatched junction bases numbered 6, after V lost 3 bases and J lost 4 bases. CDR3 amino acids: CASSFHRGTYNEQFF. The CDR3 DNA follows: TGTGCCAGCAGCTTTCACAGGGGAACTTACAATGAGCAGTTCTTC.

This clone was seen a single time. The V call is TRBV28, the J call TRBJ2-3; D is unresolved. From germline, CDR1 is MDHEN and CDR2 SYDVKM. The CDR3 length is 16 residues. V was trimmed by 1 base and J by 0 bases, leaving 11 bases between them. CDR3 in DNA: TGTGCCAGCAGTTTATTGGCTTCAACTAGCACAGATACGCAGTATTTT. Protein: CASSLLASTSTDTQYF.

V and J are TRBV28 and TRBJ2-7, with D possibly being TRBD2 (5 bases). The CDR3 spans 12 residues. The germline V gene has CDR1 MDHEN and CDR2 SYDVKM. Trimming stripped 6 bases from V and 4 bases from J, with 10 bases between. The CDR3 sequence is CASRLSGYEQYF. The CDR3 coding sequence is TGTGCCAGCAGGCTTTCGGGGTACGAGCAGTACTTC.

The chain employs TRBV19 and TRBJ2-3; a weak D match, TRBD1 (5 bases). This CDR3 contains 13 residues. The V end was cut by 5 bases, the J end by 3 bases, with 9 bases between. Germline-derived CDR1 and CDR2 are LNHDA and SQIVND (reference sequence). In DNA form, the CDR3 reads TGTGCCAGTAGTTTGACAGAAACAGATACGCAGTATTTT. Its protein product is CASSLTETDTQYF.

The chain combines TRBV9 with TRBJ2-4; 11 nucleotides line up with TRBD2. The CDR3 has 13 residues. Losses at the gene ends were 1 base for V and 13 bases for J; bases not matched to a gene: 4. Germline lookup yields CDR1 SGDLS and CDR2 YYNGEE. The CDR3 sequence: CASSVTSGSMQYF. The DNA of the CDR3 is TGTGCCAGCAGCGTAACTAGCGGGAGTATGCAGTACTTC.

This CDR3 is CASSLIVQGNTIYF. In DNA, the CDR3 is TGTGCCAGCAGCCTGATAGTACAGGGAAACACCATATATTTT. The chain couples TRBV7-2 to TRBJ1-3; D gene unclear. Trimming took off 5 bases at V and 4 bases at J, with 12 bases between the two ends. This CDR3 comprises 14 residues. In germline, CDR1 is SGHTA, CDR2 FQGNSA.

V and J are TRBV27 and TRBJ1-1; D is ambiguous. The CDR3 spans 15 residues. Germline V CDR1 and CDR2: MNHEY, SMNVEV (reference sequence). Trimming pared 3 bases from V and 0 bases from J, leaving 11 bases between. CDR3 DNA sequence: TGTGCCAGCAGTTTGATACCGTCCGTGAACACTGAAGCTTTCTTT. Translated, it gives CASSLIPSVNTEAFF.

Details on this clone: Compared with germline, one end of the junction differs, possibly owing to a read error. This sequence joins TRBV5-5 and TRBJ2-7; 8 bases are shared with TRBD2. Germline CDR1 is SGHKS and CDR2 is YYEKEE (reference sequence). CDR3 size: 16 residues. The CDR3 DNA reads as TGCGCCAGCAGCCAAGATGGGAGCGGGGGAATCTACGAGCAGTACTTC. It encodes CASSQDGSGGIYEQYF.

The CDR3 bases are TGTGCCAGCAGCCCCAATCCGGGACTAGCGGATGAGCAGTTCTTC. This codes for CASSPNPGLADEQFF. The J gene is TRBJ2-1, the V gene TRBV5-4; 11 bases line up with TRBD2. Trimming at V came to 4 bases and at J to 8 bases, leaving 8 bases not matched to a gene. The CDR3 spans 15 residues. The germline V gene encodes CDR1 SGHNT and CDR2 YYREEE (reference sequence).

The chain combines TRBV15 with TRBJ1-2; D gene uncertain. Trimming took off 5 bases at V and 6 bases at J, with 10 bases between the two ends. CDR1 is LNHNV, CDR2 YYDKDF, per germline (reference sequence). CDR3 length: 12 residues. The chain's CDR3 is CATSGGSDGYTF. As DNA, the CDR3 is TGTGCCACCAGCGGAGGATCTGATGGCTACACCTTC.

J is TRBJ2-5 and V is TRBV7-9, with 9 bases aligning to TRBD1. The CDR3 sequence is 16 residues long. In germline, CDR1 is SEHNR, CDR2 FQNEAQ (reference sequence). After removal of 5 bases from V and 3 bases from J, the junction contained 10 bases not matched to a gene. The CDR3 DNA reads TGTGCCAGCAGCCCCCGGGACAGGGTCAGAGAAGAGACCCAGTACTTC. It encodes CASSPRDRVREETQYF.

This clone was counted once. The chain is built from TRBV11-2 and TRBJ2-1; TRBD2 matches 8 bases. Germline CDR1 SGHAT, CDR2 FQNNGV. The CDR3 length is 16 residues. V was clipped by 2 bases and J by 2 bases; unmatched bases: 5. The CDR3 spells CASSLIAGGPYNEQFF. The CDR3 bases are TGTGCCAGCAGCTTAATCGCGGGAGGACCCTACAATGAGCAGTTCTTC.

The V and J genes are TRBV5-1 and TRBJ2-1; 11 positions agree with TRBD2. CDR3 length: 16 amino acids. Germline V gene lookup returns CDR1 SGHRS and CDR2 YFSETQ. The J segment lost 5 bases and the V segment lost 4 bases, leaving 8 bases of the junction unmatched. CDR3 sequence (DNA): TGCGCCAGCAGCGGTACTAGCGGGAGTTCCAACAATGAGCAGTTCTTC. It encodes CASSGTSGSSNNEQFF.

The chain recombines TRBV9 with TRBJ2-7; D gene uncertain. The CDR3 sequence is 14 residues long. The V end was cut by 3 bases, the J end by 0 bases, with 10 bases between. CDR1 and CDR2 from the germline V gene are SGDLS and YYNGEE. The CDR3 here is CASSATVPSYEQYF. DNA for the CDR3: TGTGCCAGCAGCGCCACAGTCCCCTCCTACGAGCAGTACTTC.

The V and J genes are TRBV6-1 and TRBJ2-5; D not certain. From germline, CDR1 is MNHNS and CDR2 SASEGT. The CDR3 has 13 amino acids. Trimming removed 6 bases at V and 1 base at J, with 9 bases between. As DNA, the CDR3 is TGTGCCAGCAGGCGGTACTCCCAAGAGACCCAGTACTTC. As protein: CASRRYSQETQYF.

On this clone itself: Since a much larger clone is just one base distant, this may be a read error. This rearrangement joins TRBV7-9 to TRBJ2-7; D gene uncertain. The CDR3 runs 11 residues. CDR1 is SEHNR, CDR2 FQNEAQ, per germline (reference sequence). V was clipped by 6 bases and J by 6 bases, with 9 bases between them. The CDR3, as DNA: TGTGCCAGCAGTCAGTCGAGCGAGCAGTACTTC. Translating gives CASSQSSEQYF.

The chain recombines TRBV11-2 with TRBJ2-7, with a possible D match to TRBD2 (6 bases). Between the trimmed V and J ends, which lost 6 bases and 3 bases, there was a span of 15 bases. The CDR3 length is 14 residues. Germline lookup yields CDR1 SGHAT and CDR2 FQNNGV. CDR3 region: CASSWTPAGYEQYF. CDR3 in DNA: TGTGCCAGCAGTTGGACCCCAGCGGGCTACGAGCAGTACTTC.

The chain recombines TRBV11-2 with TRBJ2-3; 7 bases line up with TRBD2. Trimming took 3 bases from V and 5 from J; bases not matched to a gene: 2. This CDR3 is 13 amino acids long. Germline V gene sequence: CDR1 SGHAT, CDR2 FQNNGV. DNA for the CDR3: TGTGCCAGCAGCTTTTGGGGGGGAGATACGCAGTATTTT. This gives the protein CASSFWGGDTQYF.

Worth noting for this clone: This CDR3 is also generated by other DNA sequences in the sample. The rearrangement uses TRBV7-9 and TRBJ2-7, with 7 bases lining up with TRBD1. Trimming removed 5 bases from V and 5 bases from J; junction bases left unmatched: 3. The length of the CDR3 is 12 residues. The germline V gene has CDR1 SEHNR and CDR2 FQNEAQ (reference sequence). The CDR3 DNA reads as TGTGCCAGCAGCCTAGACAGGGACGAGCAGTACTTC. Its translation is CASSLDRDEQYF.

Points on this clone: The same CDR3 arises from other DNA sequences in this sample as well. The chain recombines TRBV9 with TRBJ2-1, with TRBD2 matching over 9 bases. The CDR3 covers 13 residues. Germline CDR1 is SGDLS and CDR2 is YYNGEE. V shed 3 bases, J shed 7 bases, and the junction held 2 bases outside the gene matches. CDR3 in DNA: TGTGCCAGCAGCGGCACTAGCGGGAATGAGCAGTTCTTC. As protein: CASSGTSGNEQFF.

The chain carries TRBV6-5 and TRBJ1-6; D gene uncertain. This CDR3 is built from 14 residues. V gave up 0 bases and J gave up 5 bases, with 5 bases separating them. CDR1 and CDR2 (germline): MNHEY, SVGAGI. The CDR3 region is CASSYSENNSPLHF. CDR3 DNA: TGTGCCAGCAGTTACTCGGAAAATAATTCACCCCTCCACTTT.

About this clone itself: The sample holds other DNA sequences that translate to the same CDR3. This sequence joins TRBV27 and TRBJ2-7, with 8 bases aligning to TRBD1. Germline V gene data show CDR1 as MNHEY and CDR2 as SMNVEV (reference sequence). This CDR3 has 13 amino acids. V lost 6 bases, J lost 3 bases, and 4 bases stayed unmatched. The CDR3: CASSLDRGYEQYF. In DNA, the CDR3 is TGTGCCAGCAGCCTCGACAGGGGCTACGAGCAGTACTTC.

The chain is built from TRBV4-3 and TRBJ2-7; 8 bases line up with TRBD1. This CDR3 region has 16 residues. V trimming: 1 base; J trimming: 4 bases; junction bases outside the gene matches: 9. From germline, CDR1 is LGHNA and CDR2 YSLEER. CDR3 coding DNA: TGCGCCAGCAGCCAAGCTACCCCCGGACAGGGTTACGAGCAGTACTTC. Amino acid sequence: CASSQATPGQGYEQYF.

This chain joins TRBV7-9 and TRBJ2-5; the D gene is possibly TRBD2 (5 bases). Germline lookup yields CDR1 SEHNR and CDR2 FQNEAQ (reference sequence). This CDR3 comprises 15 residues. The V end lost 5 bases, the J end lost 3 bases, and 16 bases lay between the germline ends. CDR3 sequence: CASSPPAEAEETQYF. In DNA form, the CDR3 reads TGTGCCAGCAGCCCGCCGGCGGAGGCGGAAGAGACCCAGTACTTC.

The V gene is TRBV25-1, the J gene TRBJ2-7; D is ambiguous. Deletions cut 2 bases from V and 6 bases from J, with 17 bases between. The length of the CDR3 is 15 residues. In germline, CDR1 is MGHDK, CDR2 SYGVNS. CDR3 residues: CASSEVGSLSGEQYF. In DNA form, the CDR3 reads TGTGCCAGCAGTGAAGTGGGCAGCCTTTCGGGCGAGCAGTACTTC.

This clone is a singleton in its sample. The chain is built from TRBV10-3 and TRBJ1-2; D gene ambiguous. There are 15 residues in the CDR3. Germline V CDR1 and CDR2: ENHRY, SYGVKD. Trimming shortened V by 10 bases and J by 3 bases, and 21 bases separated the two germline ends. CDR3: CATRNRAPSDYGYTF. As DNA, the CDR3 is TGTGCCACAAGAAACCGGGCCCCGAGTGACTATGGCTACACCTTC.

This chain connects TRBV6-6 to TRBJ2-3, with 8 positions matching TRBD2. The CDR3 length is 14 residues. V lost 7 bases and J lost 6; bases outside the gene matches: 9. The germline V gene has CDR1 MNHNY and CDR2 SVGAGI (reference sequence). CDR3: CASTRLKRGDTQYF. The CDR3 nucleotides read TGTGCCAGCACCCGACTTAAGCGGGGGGATACGCAGTATTTT.

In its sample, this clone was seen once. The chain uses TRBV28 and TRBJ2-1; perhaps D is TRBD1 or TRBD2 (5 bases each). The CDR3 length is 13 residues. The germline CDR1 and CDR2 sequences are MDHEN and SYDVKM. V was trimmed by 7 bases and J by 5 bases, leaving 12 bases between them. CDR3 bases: TGTGCCAGCACTGGGACGGAGGACAATGAGCAGTTCTTC. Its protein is CASTGTEDNEQFF. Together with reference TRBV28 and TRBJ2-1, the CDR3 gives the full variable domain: DVKVTQSSRYLVKRTGEKVFLECVQDMDHENMFWYRQDPGLGLRLIYFSYDVKMKEKGDIPEGYSVSREKKERFSLILESASTNQTSMYLCASTGTEDNEQFFGPGTRLTVL.

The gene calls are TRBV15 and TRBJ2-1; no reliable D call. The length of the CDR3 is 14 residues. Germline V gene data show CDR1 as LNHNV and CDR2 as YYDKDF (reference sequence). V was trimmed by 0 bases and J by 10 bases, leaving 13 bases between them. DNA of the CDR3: TGTGCCACCAGCAGAGATGGGGTGGGCATAGAGCAGTTCTTC. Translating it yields CATSRDGVGIEQFF.

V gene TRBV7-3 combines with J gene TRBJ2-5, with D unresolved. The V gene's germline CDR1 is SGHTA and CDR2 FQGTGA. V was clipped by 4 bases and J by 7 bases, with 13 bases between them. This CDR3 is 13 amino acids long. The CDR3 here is CASSSGPDGTQYF. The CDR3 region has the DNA TGTGCCAGCAGCTCAGGACCAGACGGGACCCAGTACTTC.